This T cell receptor beta chain came from a study of Graves' ophthalmopathy and Graves' hyperthyroidism. Investigators amplified TCR beta CDR3 regions from RNA transcripts. Second-round multiplex PCR followed a first-round RT-PCR using HTBI primers. One entry per CDR3 protein, called by TCRdb with MiXCR from the multiplex PCR reads. Here the sample spans 680,000 or so distinct CDR3 sequences, 20% to 25% being singletons. Ages of hyperthyroidism patients ran from 18 to 65, and their diagnoses were new, under 2 months' duration. Excluded were patients with other autoimmune diseases, uncontrolled infections, pregnancy or lactation. Orbital computed tomography, together with clinical symptoms, serum thyroxine, TRAb and thyroid ultrasound, was used for diagnosis. Points on this clonotype: Antigen: not known.

V trimming: 0 bases; J trimming: 2 bases; junction bases outside the gene matches: 6. Germline CDR1 reads SGHRS; CDR2 reads YFSETQ. The CDR3 contains 16 residues. The study's findings and limits: Discrimination between ophthalmopathy and stable hyperthyroidism by a 13-signature model showed about 86% sensitivity and 70% to 84% specificity.

The material sequenced was peripheral blood. The chain is built from TRBV5-1 and TRBJ2-7; 9 nucleotides align to TRBD2. The origin of this receptor is a woman between 18 and 29 years old with stable Graves' hyperthyroidism. Some clones in this sample may be carry-over from other donors' samples. CDR3 residues: CASSLASASGTYEQYF. The CDR3 DNA reads TGCGCCAGCAGCTTGGCCAGCGCTAGCGGGACCTACGAGCAGTACTTC.